This entry lists 32 T cell receptor beta chains sequenced from one sample in a study of T cell therapy after organ transplantation (dated 2019 in TCRdb). In the paper's terms, the time point label means: 20-29 weeks after completion of therapy. The library was prepared using the immunoSEQ multiplex PCR assay. The table comes from immuneACCESS by way of TCRdb, which keeps in-frame sequences with V and J called. Part of the clones is missing from these tables; in studies checked, under half for an unresolved V gene and the rest for unknown reasons. This sample is represented by about 1,000 clones; roughly 63% of them were singletons. 42% of the sample is in the top ten clones. No antigen has been identified for these receptors. The starting material was CD8+ T cells from blood, obtained after autologous CMV-specific T cell therapy. The receptor source for this set is a human patient who had received a solid organ transplant and had CMV disease. Following a transplant, some T cells may be graft donor cells, not patient cells.

The CDR3 nucleotides are TGTGCCAGCAGCTTAGATCTGGGGGGGGGCCCAGAGACCCAGTACTTC. It translates to CASSLDLGGGPETQYF. The V and J genes are TRBV11-3 and TRBJ2-5; a weak D match, TRBD2 (7 bases). The CDR3 extends over 16 amino acids. The germline CDR1 and CDR2 sequences are SGHNT and YENEEA. Trimming shortened V by 0 bases and J by 4 bases, and 15 bases separated the two germline ends.

The chain recombines TRBV28 with TRBJ2-1, with 11 bases that match TRBD2. The trim removed 3 bases at V and 7 bases at J, leaving 5 bases unmatched. The CDR3 has 15 residues. Looked up from germline, CDR1 is MDHEN and CDR2 is SYDVKM. CDR3: CASSLELAGVNEQFF. The CDR3 DNA reads as TGTGCCAGCAGTTTGGAACTAGCGGGAGTTAATGAGCAGTTCTTC.

This rearrangement joins TRBV29-1 to TRBJ2-7; D may be TRBD1 (5 bases). Germline assignment: CDR1 SQVTM and CDR2 ANQGSEA. There are 11 residues in the CDR3. V lost 7 bases to trimming and J lost 2 bases, with 9 bases between them. For the CDR3, the DNA is TGCAGCGCCGGCAGGGCCTACGAGCAGTACTTC. Its translation: CSAGRAYEQYF.

The chain links TRBV7-9 to TRBJ1-5, with D perhaps matching TRBD1 (5 bases). This CDR3 has 15 amino acids. Germline loops: CDR1 SEHNR, CDR2 FQNEAQ (reference sequence). Trimming left V 5 bases short and J 3 bases short, with 14 bases between. This CDR3 is CASSRFGGNNQPQHF. The CDR3 region has the DNA TGTGCCAGCAGCAGATTTGGGGGTAACAATCAGCCCCAGCATTTT.

The rearrangement joins TRBV7-2 to TRBJ2-7; the D gene could be TRBD1 or TRBD2 (6 bases each). V lost 5 bases and J lost 5, with 19 bases in between. CDR1 and CDR2 (germline): SGHTA, FQGNSA. This CDR3 comprises 15 residues. The CDR3 coding sequence is TGTGCCAGCAGCCCTAGAGGGGGGAGATTCAACGAGCAGTACTTC. Its protein is CASSPRGGRFNEQYF.

The genes are TRBV4-3 and TRBJ1-2; 11 positions match TRBD1. There are 17 residues in the CDR3. The trim removed 0 bases at V and 2 bases at J, leaving 5 bases unmatched. Per the germline V gene, CDR1 is LGHNA and CDR2 is YSLEER. The CDR3 loop reads CASSQEARTGGNYGYTF. The CDR3 nucleotides are TGCGCCAGCAGCCAAGAAGCCAGGACAGGGGGCAACTATGGCTACACCTTC.

The V call is TRBV27, the J call TRBJ2-5; 8 bases align to TRBD1. The CDR3 consists of 16 residues. Germline-derived CDR1 and CDR2 are MNHEY and SMNVEV (reference sequence). V was clipped by 2 bases and J by 2 bases; unmatched bases: 7. The CDR3 here is CASSLAGGNWQETQYF. CDR3 DNA: TGTGCCAGCAGTTTAGCAGGGGGCAATTGGCAAGAGACCCAGTACTTC.

This clone is classed as large. The gene calls are TRBV29-1 and TRBJ2-7; D is possibly TRBD1 (5 bases). CDR1 SQVTM and CDR2 ANQGSEA come from the germline V gene. The CDR3 spans 13 residues. With 1 base removed from V and 4 bases from J, the gap between germline ends came to 11 bases. In DNA form, the CDR3 reads TGCAGCGTTGAAGTGCTAGGGGCATACGAGCAGTACTTC. Translation: CSVEVLGAYEQYF.

This rearrangement joins TRBV25-1 to TRBJ2-1; the D is unclear. Trimming removed 3 bases at V and 4 bases at J, with 19 bases between. This CDR3 region has 17 residues. Germline V gene data show CDR1 as MGHDK and CDR2 as SYGVNS. The CDR3 sequence: CASSESDWPNAYNEQFF. DNA for the CDR3: TGTGCCAGCAGTGAGTCCGACTGGCCGAACGCTTACAATGAGCAGTTCTTC. Combining the CDR3 with reference TRBV25-1 and TRBJ2-1 gives the whole variable domain EADIYQTPRYLVIGTGKKITLECSQTMGHDKMYWYQQDPGMELHLIHYSYGVNSTEKGDLSSESTVSRIRTEHFPLTLESARPSHTSQYLCASSESDWPNAYNEQFFGPGTRLTVL.

The chain recombines TRBV6-1 with TRBJ1-1; the match to TRBD1 covers 7 bases. The CDR3 runs to 13 residues. V lost 8 bases to trimming and J lost 7 bases; unmatched junction nucleotides: 10. Germline CDR1 reads MNHNS; CDR2 reads SASEGT. The CDR3 DNA sequence: TGTGCCAGCCGACAGGGACCGAACCTTGAAGCTTTCTTT. This translates into CASRQGPNLEAFF.

The J gene is TRBJ1-1, the V gene TRBV29-1, with TRBD1 matching 7 bases. The CDR3 length is 12 residues. Germline V gene data show CDR1 as SQVTM and CDR2 as ANQGSEA. J was trimmed by 10 bases and V by 8 bases; bases with no gene match: 13. CDR3 residues: CSSGEGANVAFF. CDR3 bases: TGCAGCTCTGGGGAGGGGGCGAATGTAGCTTTCTTT.

This sequence joins TRBV5-3 and TRBJ1-5, with TRBD1 as a possible D gene (5 bases). TRBV5-3 is noted as an ORF with a role that remains uncertain. V was trimmed by 8 bases and J by 3 bases, leaving 18 bases between them. The CDR3 is 15 residues long. The CDR3 loop is CASSRFGGNNQPQHF. CDR3 sequence (DNA): TGTGCCAGCAGCAGATTTGGGGGTAACAATCAGCCCCAGCATTTT.

Worth noting for this clone: It differs at one base from a far larger clone, so likely a read error. The rearrangement joins TRBV4-3 to TRBJ1-4, with D maybe TRBD1 (5 bases). Germline values: CDR1 LGHNA, CDR2 YSLEER. The V and J ends lost 1 base and 8 bases respectively, with 20 bases between them. The CDR3 extends over 17 amino acids. Written as DNA, the CDR3 is TGCGCCAGCAGCCAAGTTGGGCGGGAGGGGTACGGGGAAAAACTGTTTTTT. Translating gives CASSQVGREGYGEKLFF.

The chain joins TRBV2 to TRBJ2-1; D gene uncertain. In germline, CDR1 is SNHLY, CDR2 FYNNEI. The CDR3 is 12 amino acids. V lost 6 bases, J lost 3 bases, and 6 bases lay in between. The DNA for the CDR3 is TGTGCCAGCAGCGCCATCTACAATGAGCAGTTCTTC. Protein sequence: CASSAIYNEQFF.

This clone is labeled large. A much larger clone lies one base from this, so it may be a read error. This CDR3 reads CARSQDGREGYGEKLFF. The CDR3 DNA follows: TGCGCCCGCAGCCAAGATGGGCGGGAGGGGTACGGGGAAAAACTGTTTTTT. V is TRBV4-3 and J is TRBJ1-4; weak D call: TRBD1 (5 bases). The length of the CDR3 is 17 residues. The germline V gene encodes CDR1 LGHNA and CDR2 YSLEER.

The chain links TRBV27 to TRBJ1-2; possible D gene TRBD1, 6 bases. The CDR3 totals 14 residues. In germline, CDR1 is MNHEY, CDR2 SMNVEV (reference sequence). V was pared by 6 bases and J by 8 bases, with 19 bases between. In nucleotides, the CDR3 is TGTGCCAGCAGACCTTCTACAGGGATATCGGGCTACACCTTC. Protein: CASRPSTGISGYTF.

The chain couples TRBV9 to TRBJ1-2, with D uncertain. Germline V gives CDR1 SGDLS, CDR2 YYNGEE. This CDR3 spans 20 amino acids. Trimming shortened V by 0 bases and J by 0 bases, and 24 bases separated the two germline ends. The CDR3 coding sequence is TGTGCCAGCAGCGTAGTAGCCGACCCCTTATTACAGCTAACTAACTATGGCTACACCTTC. This sequence encodes CASSVVADPLLQLTNYGYTF.

The V and J genes are TRBV7-2 and TRBJ1-5, with a tentative D call TRBD1 (5 bases). CDR3 length: 15 amino acids. From germline, CDR1 is SGHTA and CDR2 FQGNSA. Trimming stripped 5 bases from V and 3 bases from J, with 14 bases between. CDR3 sequence: CASSRFGGNNQPQHF. The CDR3 DNA is TGTGCCAGCAGCAGATTTGGGGGTAACAATCAGCCCCAGCATTTT.

The CDR3 nucleotides are TGTGCCAGCAGCGCTGCTGGACTAGCGGCGGGAGAGACCCAGTACTTC. Protein sequence: CASSAAGLAAGETQYF. This chain connects TRBV9 to TRBJ2-5; 10 nucleotides line up with TRBD2. The V gene's germline CDR1 is SGDLS and CDR2 YYNGEE. V lost 3 bases to trimming and J lost 4 bases; unmatched junction nucleotides: 9. The CDR3 is 16 residues long. The full variable domain, completed using reference TRBV9 and TRBJ2-5, is DSGVTQTPKHLITATGQRVTLRCSPRSGDLSVYWYQQSLDQGLQFLIQYYNGEERAKGNILERFSAQQFPDLHSELNLSSLELGDSALYFCASSAAGLAAGETQYFGPGTRLLVL.

The chain joins TRBV6-4 to TRBJ2-3, with D perhaps matching TRBD2 (5 bases). The CDR3 runs 16 residues. V was pared by 0 bases and J by 3 bases, with 13 bases between. Germline V gene sequence: CDR1 MRHNA, CDR2 SNTAGT. The CDR3 region is CASSDSYDGETDTQYF. CDR3 bases: TGTGCCAGCAGTGACTCCTACGACGGGGAGACAGATACGCAGTATTTT.

By sample fraction, this clone is large. The chain employs TRBV7-9 and TRBJ1-1; 10 positions match TRBD1. The V gene end was trimmed by 3 bases and the J gene end by 5 bases; junction bases not matched to a gene: 9. This CDR3 region has 16 residues. The germline V gene has CDR1 SEHNR and CDR2 FQNEAQ (reference sequence). This CDR3 is CASSFHDRGLLTEAFF. CDR3 coding DNA: TGTGCCAGCAGCTTCCATGACAGGGGGCTTCTTACTGAAGCTTTCTTT.

The rearrangement joins TRBV13 to TRBJ2-7, with D perhaps matching TRBD1 (6 bases). The CDR3 is 13 residues long. The germline V gene has CDR1 PRHDT and CDR2 FYEKMQ (reference sequence). V dropped 3 bases and J dropped 9 bases, with 15 bases sitting between them. The CDR3 protein is CASSLEQGPVQYF. The CDR3, as DNA: TGTGCCAGCAGCTTGGAACAGGGTCCTGTGCAGTACTTC.

The CDR3 loop reads CASSLGDGDTGNTIYF. CDR3 bases: TGTGCCAGCAGCTTAGGTGATGGGGATACCGGCAACACCATATATTTT. The rearrangement links TRBV7-9 to TRBJ1-3; unclear D gene. This CDR3 has 16 amino acids. Deletions cut 1 base from V and 7 bases from J, with 17 bases between. CDR1 is SEHNR, CDR2 FQNEAQ, per germline (reference sequence).

This clone was seen once. The rearrangement links TRBV19 to TRBJ2-3; 10 nucleotides align to TRBD1. V was pared by 3 bases and J by 5 bases, with 5 bases of the junction left unmatched. CDR3 length: 15 residues. CDR1 and CDR2 from the germline V gene are LNHDA and SQIVND (reference sequence). This CDR3 reads CASSILGQGLDTQYF. CDR3 in DNA: TGTGCCAGTAGTATCCTGGGACAGGGGTTAGATACGCAGTATTTT.

The chain uses TRBV7-9 and TRBJ1-3; D is uncertain. The germline V and J ends were trimmed by 5 bases and 0 bases, with 14 bases remaining between them. This CDR3 has 16 residues. Germline assignment: CDR1 SEHNR and CDR2 FQNEAQ (reference sequence). The CDR3 protein is CASSPAERTSGNTIYF. CDR3 sequence (DNA): TGTGCCAGCAGCCCTGCCGAACGAACCTCTGGAAACACCATATATTTT.

CDR3 protein: CASSQEGPSGADNEQFF. Written as DNA, the CDR3 is TGTGCCAGCAGCCAAGAAGGACCCAGCGGGGCTGACAATGAGCAGTTCTTC. V usage is TRBV4-2 and J usage is TRBJ2-1; 7 positions match TRBD2. The CDR3 loop spans 17 amino acids. Germline V lookup: CDR1 LGHNA, CDR2 YNFKEQ. The V segment lost 0 bases and the J segment 5 bases; nucleotides outside the gene matches: 10.

This clone is large. The V and J genes are TRBV4-2 and TRBJ1-4; 10 positions match TRBD1. V shed 1 base and J 2 bases; nucleotides not matched to a gene: 4. The CDR3 is made up of 17 amino acids. Per the germline V gene, CDR1 is LGHNA and CDR2 is YNFKEQ. The chain's CDR3 is CASSQGGTGATNEKLFF. The CDR3 DNA follows: TGTGCCAGCAGCCAAGGCGGGACAGGGGCTACTAATGAAAAACTGTTTTTT.

This rearrangement joins TRBV6-5 to TRBJ2-5; D is perhaps TRBD1 (6 bases). The germline gives CDR1 MNHEY, CDR2 SVGAGI. Trimming took 5 bases from V and 5 from J, leaving 15 bases between them. This CDR3 is 14 amino acids long. The CDR3 nucleotides are TGTGCCAGCAGTGAGATCTGGGGGCTCGAGACCCAGTACTTC. It is translated as CASSEIWGLETQYF.

This clone occurred a few times. The gene calls are TRBV19 and TRBJ2-5, with TRBD1 matching 8 bases. Germline trimming cut 5 bases from V and 3 bases from J; bases unmatched to any gene: 17. Germline CDR1 reads LNHDA; CDR2 reads SQIVND (reference sequence). The CDR3 sequence is 18 residues long. The CDR3 is CASSDTTGESFLEETQYF. The CDR3, as DNA: TGTGCCAGTAGTGATACGACAGGGGAGAGCTTTCTGGAAGAGACCCAGTACTTC.

By share, this clone counts as large. This chain joins TRBV7-9 and TRBJ1-5; possibly TRBD1 for D (6 bases). Trimming cost V 1 base and J 3 bases, with 16 bases left between them. In germline, CDR1 is SEHNR, CDR2 FQNEAQ (reference sequence). This CDR3 is 17 amino acids long. The CDR3 region has the DNA TGTGCCAGCAGCTTAGGTGTAGCGGACAGATTCAATCAGCCCCAGCATTTT. Encoded protein: CASSLGVADRFNQPQHF.

The chain combines TRBV6-4 with TRBJ2-6, with TRBD1 identical over 7 bases. CDR1 MRHNA and CDR2 SNTAGT come from the germline V gene. The junction had 7 bases not matched to a gene; V was cut back by 5 bases and J by 0 bases. The CDR3 spans 17 residues. The CDR3 bases are TGTGCCAGCAGTAATTGGGACAGAAGCTCTGGGGCCAACGTCCTGACTTTC. Amino acids: CASSNWDRSSGANVLTF.

The V and J genes are TRBV27 and TRBJ2-7; perhaps TRBD2 as D (5 bases). Trimming pared 3 bases from V and 4 bases from J, leaving 16 bases between. Germline CDR1 reads MNHEY; CDR2 reads SMNVEV (reference sequence). There are 15 residues in the CDR3. The CDR3, as DNA: TGTGCCAGCAGTTTCTCATCCATGCGGGCTTACGAGCAGTACTTC. It encodes CASSFSSMRAYEQYF.